This TCR beta chain emerged from a study of T-cell reconstitution after alpha-beta-depleted transplantation in children. Worth noting for this clonotype: The antigen is not known.

Study findings and constraints: Counts and diversity of T cells one year after transplant came mostly from newly produced T cells. After transplant, at about two months, alpha-beta T cells were reportedly derived from several hundred expanded graft clones. Surviving recipient T cells and intrathymic progenitors accounted for some patients' high TCRbeta diversity at day 60.

Preparation of the TCRbeta library used unique molecular identifiers. TCRdb ran MiXCR on the PCR reads and lists one entry per CDR3 protein. The sample lists about 420,000 distinct CDR3 sequences; roughly 17% were seen once. V shed 3 bases and J shed 3 bases, with 17 bases lying between them. Germline V gene lookup returns CDR1 GTSNPN and CDR2 SVGIG (reference sequence). CDR3 length equals 15 residues. The specimen comprised PBMCs, mostly from graft donor cells, sampled 360 days after TCRalphabeta/CD19-depleted stem cell transplant. This chain connects TRBV30 to TRBJ1-1; D is undetermined. The TCR comes from a boy younger than two who had a stem cell transplant for Wiskott-Aldrich syndrome, so the T cells may come from the graft donor. The CDR3 is CAWSRLWEDDTEAFF. CDR3 nucleotide sequence: TGTGCCTGGAGCCGGCTATGGGAAGACGACACTGAAGCTTTCTTT.